The 10 T cell receptor beta chains below all came from one sample that was sequenced in a study of blood T cell repertoires in COVID-19. Generated by immunoSEQ multiplex PCR, the TCRdb table keeps only in-frame clones and is missing some. The data hold hundreds of thousands of clones, with approximately 86% observed a single time. The sample comprised PBMCs or T cells enriched from blood (not recorded which). These receptors were collected from a woman in her 30s who had been exposed to COVID-19.

About this clone: At one end the junction does not follow the germline gene, possibly because of a read error. V and J are TRBV18 and TRBJ1-5, with unresolved D. Germline-derived CDR1 and CDR2 are KGHSH and LQKENI. The CDR3 contains 16 residues. CDR3 sequence (DNA): TGTGCCAGCTCTCCACTACTTCTCGGGGACAATCAGCCCCAGCATTTT. Its protein product is CASSPLLLGDNQPQHF.

The chain couples TRBV27 to TRBJ1-6; D is unclear. CDR3 length equals 15 residues. Germline CDR1 and CDR2: MNHEY and SMNVEV (reference sequence). Trimming stripped 5 bases from V and 9 bases from J, with 17 bases between. The CDR3 DNA sequence: TGTGCCAGCAGTCCCCAATCGGGGTTTGGTTCACCCCTCCACTTT. This translates into CASSPQSGFGSPLHF.

This sequence joins TRBV3-1 (or the pseudogene TRBV3-2) and TRBJ1-2; perhaps TRBD1 as D (5 bases). The germline V gene encodes CDR1 LGHDT and CDR2 YNNKEL (reference sequence). V lost 1 base, J lost 5 bases, and 14 bases lay in between. The CDR3 spans 15 residues. This CDR3 reads CASSQGQSLGYGYTF. The CDR3 DNA reads as TGTGCCAGCAGCCAAGGACAGTCGCTCGGGTATGGCTACACCTTC.

This rearrangement joins TRBV6-1 to TRBJ2-3; 9 bases map to TRBD2. The germline V gene has CDR1 MNHNS and CDR2 SASEGT. J lost 0 bases, V lost 0 bases, and 4 bases had no gene match. The CDR3 loop spans 17 amino acids. CDR3 protein: CASSEARLAASTDTQYF. In nucleotides, the CDR3 is TGTGCCAGCAGTGAAGCCAGACTAGCGGCTAGCACAGATACGCAGTATTTT.

The gene calls are TRBV19 and TRBJ1-2, with 8 bases identical to TRBD1. The J segment lost 8 bases and the V segment lost 5 bases, leaving 10 bases of the junction unmatched. The CDR3 has 14 residues. Germline V gives CDR1 LNHDA, CDR2 SQIVND (reference sequence). The CDR3 bases are TGTGCCAGTAGTCTTGGTCCGGACAGGGCCGGCTACACCTTC. This codes for CASSLGPDRAGYTF. Using reference TRBV19 and TRBJ1-2 for the parts outside the CDR3, the full variable domain is DGGITQSPKYLFRKEGQNVTLSCEQNLNHDAMYWYRQDPGQGLRLIYYSQIVNDFQKGDIAEGYSVSREKKESFPLTVTSAQKNPTAFYLCASSLGPDRAGYTFGSGTRLTVV.

The chain joins TRBV28 to TRBJ1-3, with D hard to call. The V end was cut by 5 bases, the J end by 4 bases, with 15 bases between. The CDR3 runs 15 residues. Germline assignment: CDR1 MDHEN and CDR2 SYDVKM. The CDR3 here is CASSPPDNSGNTIYF. In DNA, the CDR3 is TGTGCCAGCAGTCCCCCCGACAATTCCGGAAACACCATATATTTT. The whole variable domain, remainder taken from reference TRBV28 and TRBJ1-3, is DVKVTQSSRYLVKRTGEKVFLECVQDMDHENMFWYRQDPGLGLRLIYFSYDVKMKEKGDIPEGYSVSREKKERFSLILESASTNQTSMYLCASSPPDNSGNTIYFGEGSWLTVV.

The chain couples TRBV3-1 (or the pseudogene TRBV3-2) to TRBJ1-3; tentatively, D is TRBD1 (5 bases). V gave up 0 bases and J gave up 0 bases, with 15 bases separating them. The CDR3 spans 18 residues. Germline lookup yields CDR1 LGHDT and CDR2 YNNKEL (reference sequence). CDR3 nucleotides: TGTGCCAGCAGCCAAGACGCGGGGGGTCTTAGCTCTGGAAACACCATATATTTT. Amino acids: CASSQDAGGLSSGNTIYF.

In this sample, this clone turned up a few times. This chain joins TRBV7-2 and TRBJ2-7; 7 bases match TRBD1. The trim removed 5 bases at V and 9 bases at J, leaving 7 bases unmatched. This CDR3 has 12 residues. CDR1 and CDR2 (germline): SGHTA, FQGNSA. For the CDR3, the DNA is TGTGCCAGCAGCCAGCGACAGGGCCCGCAGTACTTC. Translated: CASSQRQGPQYF.

V is TRBV5-4 and J is TRBJ1-2; no clear D gene. V was pared by 4 bases and J by 6 bases, with 16 bases between. Germline lookup yields CDR1 SGHNT and CDR2 YYREEE (reference sequence). The CDR3 totals 14 residues. CDR3 nucleotide sequence: TGTGCCAGCAGCCAGGCACGCCAGGCCGATGGCTACACCTTC. This encodes CASSQARQADGYTF.

V usage is TRBV18 and J usage is TRBJ2-5; TRBD1 matches at 7 bases. The CDR3 runs 13 residues. With V trimmed by 5 bases and J by 5 bases, 5 bases remained unmatched. Germline assignment: CDR1 KGHSH and CDR2 LQKENI. The CDR3 is CASSTGASETQYF. The CDR3 DNA is TGTGCCAGCTCAACAGGGGCCAGTGAGACCCAGTACTTC.